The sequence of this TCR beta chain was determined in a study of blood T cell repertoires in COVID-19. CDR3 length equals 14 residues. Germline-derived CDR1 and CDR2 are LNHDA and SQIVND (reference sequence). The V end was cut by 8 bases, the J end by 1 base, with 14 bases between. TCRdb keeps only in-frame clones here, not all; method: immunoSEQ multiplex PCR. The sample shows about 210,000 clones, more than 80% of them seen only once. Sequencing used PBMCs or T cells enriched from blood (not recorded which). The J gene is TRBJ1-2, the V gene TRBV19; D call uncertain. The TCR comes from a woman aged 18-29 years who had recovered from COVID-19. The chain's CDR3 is CASLQSQNNYGYTF. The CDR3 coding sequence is TGTGCCAGTCTACAGTCTCAGAATAACTATGGCTACACCTTC.